What follows are 5 T cell receptor beta chains derived from one specimen sequenced in a study of CD8 T cells in ankylosing spondylitis. Study findings and constraints: A motif in TCR beta, a set of 8 or 9 highly homologous variants, appeared characteristic of ankylosing spondylitis blood.

No antigen has been identified for these receptors. TCRdb recomputed calls from the 5' RACE reads with MiXCR, one row per CDR3 protein. The sample includes 350,000 to 550,000 distinct CDR3 sequences, about 25% seen only once; the top ten take 0.85% to 1%. Sample: blood, either unsorted or a sorted T cell fraction (not recorded which). The receptors here all came from a male donor with ankylosing spondylitis.

This chain connects TRBV2 to TRBJ2-5, with 7 nucleotides matching TRBD1. The CDR3 runs to 14 residues. Germline CDR1 reads SNHLY; CDR2 reads FYNNEI. V was clipped by 6 bases and J by 4 bases; unmatched bases: 8. The CDR3 sequence is CASSDTGAGETQYF. CDR3 DNA: TGTGCCAGCAGCGATACAGGGGCAGGAGAGACCCAGTACTTC.

This clonotype has more than one count but fewer than ten. The CDR3 is CASSSVGVEQYV. CDR3 bases: TGTGCCAGCAGTTCCGTAGGGGTAGAGCAGTACGTC. This chain connects TRBV12-3 or TRBV12-4 to TRBJ2-7; D might be TRBD1 (5 bases). The ends were cut back, 4 bases at V and 7 bases at J, with 11 bases in the middle. This CDR3 contains 12 residues.

The chain has TRBV29-1 and TRBJ1-6, with TRBD1 matching 9 bases. Trimming cost V 7 bases and J 8 bases; bases outside gene matches: 9. The CDR3 is 14 residues long. Germline V gives CDR1 SQVTM, CDR2 ANQGSEA. The CDR3 loop is CSGGHRDRDSPLHF. As DNA, the CDR3 is TGCAGCGGGGGCCACCGGGACAGGGATTCACCCCTCCACTTT. Drawing the rest from reference TRBV29-1 and TRBJ1-6, the complete variable domain is SAVISQKPSRDICQRGTSLTIQCQVDSQVTMMFWYRQQPGQSLTLIATANQGSEATYESGFVIDKFPISRPNLTFSTLTVSNMSPEDSSIYLCSGGHRDRDSPLHFGNGTRLTVT.

The chain recombines TRBV5-4 with TRBJ1-3; 7 nucleotides align to TRBD1. The CDR3 is made up of 15 amino acids. Germline lookup yields CDR1 SGHNT and CDR2 YYREEE (reference sequence). Trimming cost V 2 bases and J 0 bases; bases outside gene matches: 2. The CDR3 sequence: CASSLRTGSGNTIYF. The CDR3 DNA reads as TGTGCCAGCAGCTTACGGACAGGCTCTGGAAACACCATATATTTT.

The rearrangement uses TRBV2 and TRBJ2-5; 7 positions match TRBD1. In germline, CDR1 is SNHLY, CDR2 FYNNEI. This CDR3 is built from 14 residues. V dropped 4 bases and J dropped 2; count of bases not matched to a gene: 4. CDR3 nucleotides: TGTGCCAGCAGTGGACAGGGCTTTCAAGAGACCCAGTACTTC. As protein: CASSGQGFQETQYF.